This TCR beta chain stems from a study of CXCR3-negative and CXCR3-positive naive CD8 T cells. Study findings and constraints: Across naive subsets, surface CD5 expression was comparable, and TCR strength was inferred from properties of the TRB CDR3. CXCR3-expressing naive cells carried TRB CDR3s more hydrophobic than those of CXCR3-negative naive cells. The study found CXCR3 expression partially decreased after cryopreservation and ran most assays on fresh PBMCs.

All CD8+ T cell subsets were sorted in triplicate at over 250,000 cells each. A word on this clonotype: Its antigen is unknown.

Germline V lookup: CDR1 KGHSH, CDR2 LQKENI. The CDR3 covers 15 residues. The method, 5' RACE with UMI labels, was used to prepare the TRB cDNA libraries. TCRdb re-called the 5' RACE reads and shows each CDR3 protein once, DNA omitted. The clone table shows some 130,000 distinct CDR3 sequences, with the ten largest holding about 0.3%. The TCR sequence derives from a human donor in good health. Some clones in this sample may be carry-over from other donors' samples. This chain uses TRBV18 with TRBJ1-5; TCRdb returns TRBD1, unconfirmable since there is no DNA. The sample comprised naive CXCR3- CD8+ T cells from blood. The subset denotes: CD45RO-CCR7+CD27+CD95- naive CD8+ T cells lacking CXCR3 (TNR3-). This chain's CDR3 is CASTDRARSNQPQHF. The full variable domain, in which reference TRBV18 and TRBJ1-5 provide the parts outside the CDR3, is NAGVMQNPRHLVRRRGQEARLRCSPMKGHSHVYWYRQLPEEGLKFMVYLQKENIIDESGMPKERFSAEFPKEGPSILRIQQVVRGDSAAYFCASTDRARSNQPQHFGDGTRLSIL.